This TCR beta chain was recovered during a study of blood T cells in healthy people across ages. Together with a sample-barcoded 5' primer, a J-beta primer mix was included in a second PCR lasting about 7 to 11 cycles. Each cDNA molecule was tagged by a template-switch adaptor that had 12 random nucleotides. TCRdb processed the 5' RACE reads anew with MiXCR; each CDR3 protein has one entry. The data hold about 1.5 million distinct CDR3 sequences, with 42% observed a single time. The length of the CDR3 is 14 residues. Trimming pared 5 bases from V and 2 bases from J, leaving 13 bases between. Germline V gene lookup returns CDR1 SQVTM and CDR2 ANQGSEA.

The sequence came from a woman between 18 and 29 years old in good health. The chain employs TRBV29-1 and TRBJ2-1; D may match TRBD1 or TRBD2 (5 bases each). Sequencing used blood. This CDR3 is CSVLGDEPYNEQFF. The CDR3 DNA reads as TGCAGCGTTCTCGGGGACGAACCCTACAATGAGCAGTTCTTC.